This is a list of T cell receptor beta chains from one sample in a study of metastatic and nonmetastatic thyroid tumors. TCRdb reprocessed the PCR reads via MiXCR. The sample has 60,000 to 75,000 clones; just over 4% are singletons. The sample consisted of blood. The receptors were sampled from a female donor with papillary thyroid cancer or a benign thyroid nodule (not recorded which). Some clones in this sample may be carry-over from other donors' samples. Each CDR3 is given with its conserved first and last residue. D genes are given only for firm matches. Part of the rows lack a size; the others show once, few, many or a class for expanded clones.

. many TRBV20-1 CSAASEIQETQYF
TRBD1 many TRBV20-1 CSGHSGGRDEQFF
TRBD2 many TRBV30 CAWGRGLVPGEQFF
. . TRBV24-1 CATSVDSPTDTQYF
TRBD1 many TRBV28 CASSFGGQRREMYF
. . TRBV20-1 CSARDRTDEAFF
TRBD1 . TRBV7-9 CASSYRGDEQYF
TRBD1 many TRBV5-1 CASRETGGDTDTQYF
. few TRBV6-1 CASRHERGQYQHF
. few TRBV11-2 CASSPDLQETQYF
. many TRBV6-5 CASSYLEQGGYEQYF
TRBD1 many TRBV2 CASKEQGGNYGYTF
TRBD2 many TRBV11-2 CASSSGLAGSYEQYF
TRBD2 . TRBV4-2 CAGSRILAGQSSYEQYF
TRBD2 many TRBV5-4 CASSHPGGSVQYF
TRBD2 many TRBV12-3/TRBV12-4 CASSLGGSAMGELFF
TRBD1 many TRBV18 CASSAQGADMGGYTF
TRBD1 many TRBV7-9 CASSIGQGARDGYTF
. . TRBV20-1 CSAKDPSVSNVLTF
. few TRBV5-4 CASSPGPSTDTQYF
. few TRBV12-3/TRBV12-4 CASSSGRRQTIGYTF
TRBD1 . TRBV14 CASSQKMGTGKNTGELFF
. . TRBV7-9 CVSSPNTVNTEAFF
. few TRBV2 CASRETGSGNTIYF
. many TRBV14 CASSQIKSSYNEQFF
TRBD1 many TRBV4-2 CASSLGQGGEGTEAFF
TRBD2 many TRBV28 CASSTRTSGRVSYEQYF
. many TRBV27 CASSFRPRSPLHF
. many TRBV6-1 CASGGGRGLTDTQYF
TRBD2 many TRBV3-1 CASRPAGGYEQYF
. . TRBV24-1 CATSDSQVLTGELFF
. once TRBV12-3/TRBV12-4 CASSLRAVNNEAFF
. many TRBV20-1 CSAREVSGNTIYF
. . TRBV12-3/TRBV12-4 CAISVRVRDEQYF
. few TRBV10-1 CANSQDRHYGYTF
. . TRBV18 CASSPTRDEQFF
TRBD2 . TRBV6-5 CASSYSGLAGAGELFF
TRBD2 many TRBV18 CASSSGLAGVSAGELFF
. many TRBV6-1 CASSEGAGWNYGYTF
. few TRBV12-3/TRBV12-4 CASSLGQTMNTEAFF
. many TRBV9 CASSAEGPPYEQYF
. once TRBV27 CASIPLRGHESYEQYF
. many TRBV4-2 CASSQGVTYEQYF
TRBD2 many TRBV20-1 CSALAGGPLDEQFF
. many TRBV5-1 CASSLPGVVETGELFF
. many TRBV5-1 CASSLGGDIGGQRTQYF
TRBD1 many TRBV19 CASSTPEDRVKNIQYF
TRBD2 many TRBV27 CASSLGVAGRTTSTDTQYF
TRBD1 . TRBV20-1 CRANRGQGVREQFF
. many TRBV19 CASKASAYNEQFF